This passage covers 6 T cell receptor beta chains from one sample sequenced in a study of T cell responses to AZD1222 COVID-19 vaccine. Using immunoSEQ multiplex PCR, the repertoire was profiled, and TCRdb retains in-frame clones only, with some absent. The sample has about 150,000 clones, 92% seen once. Specimen: peripheral blood, collected 28 days after the second AZD1222 dose. Source of these receptors: an adult who received the AZD1222 COVID-19 vaccine.

The chain combines TRBV7-9 with TRBJ1-2; maybe TRBD1 (5 bases). Trimming took 2 bases from V and 6 from J, leaving 16 bases between them. CDR3 length: 15 residues. Germline CDR1 reads SEHNR; CDR2 reads FQNEAQ (reference sequence). CDR3 bases: TGTGCCAGCAGCTTACCCACAAGGGGAAGGGATGGCTACACCTTC. This encodes CASSLPTRGRDGYTF.

The chain recombines TRBV6-6 with TRBJ1-1; D remains unclear. The germline V gene encodes CDR1 MNHNY and CDR2 SVGAGI (reference sequence). The CDR3 sequence is 12 residues long. The ends were cut back, 4 bases at V and 1 base at J, with 4 bases in the middle. The CDR3 sequence is CASSSRNTEAFF. DNA for the CDR3: TGTGCCAGCAGTTCGCGGAACACTGAAGCTTTCTTT.

The chain employs TRBV19 and TRBJ2-1; TRBD2 matches 7 bases. Germline CDR1 LNHDA, CDR2 SQIVND (reference sequence). CDR3 length: 16 amino acids. V lost 5 bases, J lost 7 bases, and 14 bases stayed unmatched. The CDR3 coding sequence is TGTGCCAGTAGTGACGGGGGGAGCGGCCCTCGGAATGAGCAGTTCTTC. Encoded protein: CASSDGGSGPRNEQFF.

A single count supports this clone. The chain joins TRBV19 to TRBJ1-6; D may be TRBD1 (5 bases). The CDR3 totals 13 residues. The V end lost 5 bases, the J end lost 7 bases, and 9 bases lay between the germline ends. Germline CDR1 and CDR2: LNHDA and SQIVND (reference sequence). CDR3 protein: CASSLQENSPLHF. CDR3 in DNA: TGTGCCAGTAGTTTACAGGAGAATTCACCCCTCCACTTT.

This clone appeared a few times. The chain uses TRBV28 and TRBJ1-2; D gene unclear. With 2 bases removed from V and 10 bases from J, the gap between germline ends came to 17 bases. Germline CDR1 MDHEN, CDR2 SYDVKM. The CDR3 covers 14 residues. CDR3 sequence: CASSLPTMTLDYTF. The CDR3 DNA follows: TGTGCCAGCAGTTTACCAACAATGACGCTTGACTACACCTTC.

The chain combines TRBV12-3 or TRBV12-4 with TRBJ2-7, with D perhaps matching TRBD1 or TRBD2 (5 bases each). The CDR3 is 13 amino acids. V lost 3 bases, J lost 5 bases, and 11 bases lay in between. The chain's CDR3 is CASSFQGVHEQYF. DNA for the CDR3: TGTGCCAGCAGTTTCCAGGGAGTGCACGAGCAGTACTTC.